This T cell receptor beta chain is drawn from a study of CD8 T cells in ankylosing spondylitis (dated by TCRdb to between 2016 and 2019). Regarding the research as a whole: T cell receptor beta repertoires were profiled in healthy donors and ankylosing spondylitis patients so that disease-linked TCR variants could be found. The whole study cohort included 85 to 120 healthy donors and some 27 ankylosing spondylitis patients. Peripheral blood was sampled, and synovial fluid was also collected from ankylosing spondylitis patients.

The investigation overall reported the following: Significant enrichment of the disease-linked clones was reported in matched synovial fluid samples from ankylosing spondylitis patients. The disease-linked clones had a CD8+ phenotype and were found at relatively low frequencies in peripheral blood. A TCR beta motif made up of under ten highly homologous amino acid variants appeared to be characteristic of blood from ankylosing spondylitis patients. Some motif variants had previously been reported in the synovial fluid and blood of reactive arthritis patients, which suggests shared mechanisms of disease initiation.

This clonotype was observed a handful of times. Its antigen is not yet known. No clone much larger than this one lies a single base away; base qualities are absent. The cysteine opens and the phenylalanine closes a CDR3 of 11 amino acids. Only CDR3 DNA remains: 33 bases, in frame from the first base. The V and J ends are trimmed by 6 bases and 6 bases, leaving 10 bases between them. From the germline V gene (reference sequence), CDR1 is DFQATT and CDR2 is SNEGSKA. Sequenced using an Illumina HiSeq 2500. Quantitative 5'-RACE with molecular barcodes was the method used to prepare the TCR beta libraries. The authors' pipeline ran thus. To identify disease-linked TCR variants, a new computational method was used, one built on a probabilistic model of VDJ rearrangement. TCRdb reprocessing: public reads trimmed at Q25 with fastp, clones called with MiXCR, in-frame beta chains kept. Rows are unified per CDR3 protein, each entry keeping the most common DNA and genes. It is TCRdb's table, rather than the study itself, that gives the V and J calls and clone size. This sample gives fewer than 500,000 distinct CDR3 sequences in total; 20% to 25% of them show up just once. In total, the top ten clones hold approximately 16% of the sample.

In this chain, TRBV20-1 is recombined with TRBJ2-3; the D gene identity is not certain. The clonotype comes from a male donor with ankylosing spondylitis. The sequenced sample consisted of blood, either unsorted or a sorted T cell fraction (not recorded which). The nucleotides read TGCAGTGCAGATCCTCGTGATACGCAGTATTTT. This is translated as CSADPRDTQYF.